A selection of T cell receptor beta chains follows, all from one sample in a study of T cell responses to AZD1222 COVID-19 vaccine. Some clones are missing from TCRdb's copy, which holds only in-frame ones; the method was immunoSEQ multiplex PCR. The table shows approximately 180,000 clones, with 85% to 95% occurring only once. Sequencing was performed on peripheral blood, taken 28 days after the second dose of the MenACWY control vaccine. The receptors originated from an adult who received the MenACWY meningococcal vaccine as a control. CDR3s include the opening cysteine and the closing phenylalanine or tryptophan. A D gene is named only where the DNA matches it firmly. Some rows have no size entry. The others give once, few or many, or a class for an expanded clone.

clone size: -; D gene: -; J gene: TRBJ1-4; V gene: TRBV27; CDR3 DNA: TGTGCCAGCAGTGACACGGCACGCGCTAATGAAAAACTGTTTTTT; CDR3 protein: CASSDTARANEKLFF
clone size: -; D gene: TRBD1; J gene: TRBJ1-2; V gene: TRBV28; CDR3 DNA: TGTGCCACCTCACCCGGGACAGCTAACTATGGCTACACCTTC; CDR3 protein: CATSPGTANYGYTF
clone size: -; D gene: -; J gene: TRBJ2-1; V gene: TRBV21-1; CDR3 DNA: TGTGCCAAAAAGCGGGGTGAGCAGTTCTTC; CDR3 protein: CAKKRGEQFF
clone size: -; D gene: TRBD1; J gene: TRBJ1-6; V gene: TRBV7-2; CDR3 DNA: TGTGCCAGCAGCTTAGTGTCGACAGGGCCGAGCTCCTATAATTCACCCCTCCACTTT; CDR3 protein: CASSLVSTGPSSYNSPLHF
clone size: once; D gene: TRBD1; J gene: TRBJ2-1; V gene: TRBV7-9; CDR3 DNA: TGTGCCAGCAGCCAGGACAGGGAGCGACTGTTCTTC; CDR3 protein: CASSQDRERLFF
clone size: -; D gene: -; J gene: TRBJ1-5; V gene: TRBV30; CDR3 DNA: TGTGCCTCTGTCCGGGTCAATCAGCCCCAGCATTTT; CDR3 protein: CASVRVNQPQHF
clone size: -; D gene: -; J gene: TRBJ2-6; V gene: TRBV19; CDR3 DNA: TGTGCCAGTAGAAGGCAGAGCTCTGGGGCCAACGTCCTGACTTTC; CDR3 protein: CASRRQSSGANVLTF
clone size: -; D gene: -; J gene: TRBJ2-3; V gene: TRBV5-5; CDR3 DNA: TGTGCCAGCAGCTTTGGGCAGAAGAACACAGATACGCAGTATTTT; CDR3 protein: CASSFGQKNTDTQYF
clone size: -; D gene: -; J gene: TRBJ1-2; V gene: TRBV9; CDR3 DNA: TGTGCCAGCAGCGTAGGTGTGACGAGTAACTATGGCTACACCTTC; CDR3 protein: CASSVGVTSNYGYTF
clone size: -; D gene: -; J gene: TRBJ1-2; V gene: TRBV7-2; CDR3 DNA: TGTGCCAGCAGCTTAAGGCAGCCCTATGGCTACACCTTC; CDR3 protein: CASSLRQPYGYTF
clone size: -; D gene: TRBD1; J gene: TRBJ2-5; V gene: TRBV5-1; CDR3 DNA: TGCGCCAGCAGCTTAGGGGGCGGTGAGACCCAGTACTTC; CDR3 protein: CASSLGGGETQYF
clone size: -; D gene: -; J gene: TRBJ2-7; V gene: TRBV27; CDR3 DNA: TGTGCCAGCAGTCCCTCGCCGCTGTATTTTTACGAGCAGTACTTC; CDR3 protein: CASSPSPLYFYEQYF
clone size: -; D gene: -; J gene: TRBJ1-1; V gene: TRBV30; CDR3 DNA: TGTGCCTGGAAAGAGGGGTCATTCGGTTTCTTT; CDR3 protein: CAWKEGSFGFF
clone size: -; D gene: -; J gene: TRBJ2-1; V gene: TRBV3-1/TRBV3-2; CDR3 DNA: TGTGCCAGCAGCCAAGATCCTGGGAGACTTGACTCCTACAATGAGCAGTTCTTC; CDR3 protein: CASSQDPGRLDSYNEQFF
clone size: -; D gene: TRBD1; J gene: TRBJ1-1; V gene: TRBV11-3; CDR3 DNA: TGTGCCAGCAGCCTCGGGACAGGGGTAGGCACTGAAGCTTTCTTT; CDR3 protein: CASSLGTGVGTEAFF
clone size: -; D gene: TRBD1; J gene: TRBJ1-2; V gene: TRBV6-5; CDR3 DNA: TGTGCCAGCAGTCGACCGACAGGGGATCGTGGCTACACCTTC; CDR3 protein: CASSRPTGDRGYTF
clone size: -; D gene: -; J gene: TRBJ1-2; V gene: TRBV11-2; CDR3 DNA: TGTGCCAGCAGCTTCGACCCTCAGGGGTTGGGAGGCTACACCTTC; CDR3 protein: CASSFDPQGLGGYTF
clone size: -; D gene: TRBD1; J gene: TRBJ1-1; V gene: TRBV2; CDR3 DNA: TGTGCCAGCAGCGCCGGGACAGCTAACACTGAAGCTTTCTTT; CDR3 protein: CASSAGTANTEAFF
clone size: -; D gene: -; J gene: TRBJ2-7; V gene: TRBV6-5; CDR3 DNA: TGTGCCAGCTGTAAATTCCGGCCTTCTGACGAGCAGTACTTC; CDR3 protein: CASCKFRPSDEQYF
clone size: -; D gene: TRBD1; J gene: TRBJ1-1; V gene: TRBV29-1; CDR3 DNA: TGCAGCGTTGCTTGGACAGGGGAAACTGAAGCTTTCTTT; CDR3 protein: CSVAWTGETEAFF
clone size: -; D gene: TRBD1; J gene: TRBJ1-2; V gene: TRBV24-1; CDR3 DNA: TGTGCCACCAGTGGGACAGGCGCCTTTGATGGCTACACCTTC; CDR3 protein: CATSGTGAFDGYTF
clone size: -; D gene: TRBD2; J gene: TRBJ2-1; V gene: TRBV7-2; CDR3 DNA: TGTGCCAGCAGCGCCAGGACTAGCGGGGAGCAGTTCTTC; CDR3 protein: CASSARTSGEQFF
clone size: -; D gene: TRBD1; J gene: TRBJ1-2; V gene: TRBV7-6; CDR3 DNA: TGTGCCAGCAGCCCCCAGGGACAGGGCTACGGCTACACCTTC; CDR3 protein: CASSPQGQGYGYTF
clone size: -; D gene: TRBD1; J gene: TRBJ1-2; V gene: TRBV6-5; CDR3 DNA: TGTGCCAGCAGCGGGGACAGGAACTATGGCTACACCTTC; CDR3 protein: CASSGDRNYGYTF
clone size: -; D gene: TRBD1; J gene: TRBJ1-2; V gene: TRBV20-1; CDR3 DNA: TGCAGTGCTAGTATTCGCGACAGGGGACCCCGGAACTATGGCTACACCTTC; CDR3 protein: CSASIRDRGPRNYGYTF
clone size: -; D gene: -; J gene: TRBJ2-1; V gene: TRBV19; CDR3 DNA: TGTGCCAGTAGCACCTATGGGGTGGTGGGCAATGAGCAGTTCTTC; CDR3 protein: CASSTYGVVGNEQFF
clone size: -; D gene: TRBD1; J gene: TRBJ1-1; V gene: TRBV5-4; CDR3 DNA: TGTGCCAGCAGCTTGGTTTACAGGGGGCCGGACACTGAAGCTTTCTTT; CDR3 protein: CASSLVYRGPDTEAFF
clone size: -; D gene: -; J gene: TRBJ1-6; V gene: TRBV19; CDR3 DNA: TGTGCCAGTAGTGCGGAACGCTCACCCCTCCACTTT; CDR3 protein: CASSAERSPLHF
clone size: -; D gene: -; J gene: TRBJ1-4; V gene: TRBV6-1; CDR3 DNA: TGTGCCAGCAGTGAAGAGGGCAGTTTGTCAGAAAAACTGTTTTTT; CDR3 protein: CASSEEGSLSEKLFF
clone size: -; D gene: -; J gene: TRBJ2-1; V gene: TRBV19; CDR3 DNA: TGTGCCAGTAGTATCGGCAGACATGAGCAGTTCTTC; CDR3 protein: CASSIGRHEQFF
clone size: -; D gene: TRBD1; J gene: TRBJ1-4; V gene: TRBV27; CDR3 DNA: TGTGCCAGCAGACTGTCCGGGACAGCTAATGAAAAACTGTTTTTT; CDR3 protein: CASRLSGTANEKLFF
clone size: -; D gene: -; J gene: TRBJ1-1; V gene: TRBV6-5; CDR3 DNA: TGTGCCAGCACGGGGTGGAACACTGAAGCTTTCTTT; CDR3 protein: CASTGWNTEAFF
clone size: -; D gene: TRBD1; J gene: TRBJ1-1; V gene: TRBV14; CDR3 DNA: TGTGCCAGCAGCCACAGGGGGACAGGAAGCCCTGAAGCTTTCTTT; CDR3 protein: CASSHRGTGSPEAFF
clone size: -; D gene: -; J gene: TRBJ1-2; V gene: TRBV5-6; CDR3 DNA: TGTGCCAGCAGAGTCTTCGCCCTCGGGGGAATTGATGGTGGCTACACCTTC; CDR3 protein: CASRVFALGGIDGGYTF
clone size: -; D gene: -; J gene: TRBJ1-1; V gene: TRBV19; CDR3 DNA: TGTGCCAGTAGTCTAATACCACAGGGAGACACTGAAGCTTTCTTT; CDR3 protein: CASSLIPQGDTEAFF
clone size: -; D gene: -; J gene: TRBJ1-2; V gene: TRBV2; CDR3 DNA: TGTGCCAGCAGTGATAAGGGCTATGGCTACACCTTC; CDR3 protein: CASSDKGYGYTF
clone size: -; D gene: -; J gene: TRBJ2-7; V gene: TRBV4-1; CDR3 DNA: TGCGCCAGCAGCCAAGCGGCGGGATACGAGCAGTACTTC; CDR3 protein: CASSQAAGYEQYF
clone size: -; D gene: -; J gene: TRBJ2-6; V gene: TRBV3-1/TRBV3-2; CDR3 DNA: TGTGCCAGCAGCCAAGATACATTGGGGGAAGGAAGATCTAAAGCCAACGTCCTGACTTTC; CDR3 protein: CASSQDTLGEGRSKANVLTF
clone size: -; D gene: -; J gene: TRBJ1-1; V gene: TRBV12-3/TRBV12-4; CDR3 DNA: TGTGCCAGCAGTGGACCTGGGGCTTTCTTT; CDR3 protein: CASSGPGAFF
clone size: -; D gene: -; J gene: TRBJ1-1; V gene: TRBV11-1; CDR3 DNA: TGTGCCAGCAGCCCGCACCCCGCAGGGAGCACCACTGAAGCTTTCTTT; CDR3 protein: CASSPHPAGSTTEAFF
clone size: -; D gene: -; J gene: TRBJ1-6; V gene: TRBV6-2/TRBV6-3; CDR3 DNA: TGTGCCAGCAGTTACCTGGGCGGGTCACCCCTCCACTTT; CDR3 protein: CASSYLGGSPLHF
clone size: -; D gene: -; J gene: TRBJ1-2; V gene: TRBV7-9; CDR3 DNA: TGTGCCAGCAGCTTTGATGGGGGAGCTAACTATGGCTACACCTTC; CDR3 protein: CASSFDGGANYGYTF
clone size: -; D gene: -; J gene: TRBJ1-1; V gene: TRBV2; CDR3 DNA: TGTGCCAGCAGTGAGAGGGGGGGGAACACTGAAGCTTTCTTT; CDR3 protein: CASSERGGNTEAFF
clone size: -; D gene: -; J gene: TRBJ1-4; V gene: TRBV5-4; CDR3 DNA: TGTGCCAGCAGCTTGGAGGCGGCCCAAAAACTGTTTTTT; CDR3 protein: CASSLEAAQKLFF
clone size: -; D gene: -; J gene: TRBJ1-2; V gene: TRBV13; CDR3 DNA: TGTGCCAGCAGGTTTGACTATGGCTACACCTTC; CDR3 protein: CASRFDYGYTF
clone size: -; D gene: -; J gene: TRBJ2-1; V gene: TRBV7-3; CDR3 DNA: TGTGCCAGCAGCTTGGGGTCCTACAATGAGCAGTTCTTC; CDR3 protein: CASSLGSYNEQFF
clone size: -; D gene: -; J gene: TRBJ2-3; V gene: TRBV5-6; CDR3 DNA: TGTGCCAGCAGCGTGGTGGACAGTTCCACAGATACGCAGTATTTT; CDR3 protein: CASSVVDSSTDTQYF
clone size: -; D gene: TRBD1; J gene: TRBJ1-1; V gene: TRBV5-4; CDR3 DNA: TGTGCCAGCAGCGCCTTGGGACAGGTGAACACTGAAGCTTTCTTT; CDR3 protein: CASSALGQVNTEAFF
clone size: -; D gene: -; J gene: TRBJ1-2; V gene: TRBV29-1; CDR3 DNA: TGCAGCGTTGATCCAGTGGGGCTCAACTATGGCTACACCTTC; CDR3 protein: CSVDPVGLNYGYTF
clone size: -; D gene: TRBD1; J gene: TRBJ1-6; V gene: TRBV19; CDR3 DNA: TGTGCCAGTAGTATGGCGGGACAGGGGCTTATTAATTCACCCCTCCACTTT; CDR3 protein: CASSMAGQGLINSPLHF
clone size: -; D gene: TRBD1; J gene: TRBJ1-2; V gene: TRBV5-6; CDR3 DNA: TGTGCCAGCAGCACTATCATCGTCGGGACAGGGGGCAGCGGCTACACCTTC; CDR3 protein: CASSTIIVGTGGSGYTF
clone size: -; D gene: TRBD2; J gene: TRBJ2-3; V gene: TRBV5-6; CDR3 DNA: TGTGCCAGCAGCTTACGGGGGGGCACAGATACGCAGTATTTT; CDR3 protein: CASSLRGGTDTQYF
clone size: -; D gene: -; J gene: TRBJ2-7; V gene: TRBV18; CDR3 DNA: TGTGCCAGCTCACCCGGGACCCTCTACGAGCAGTACTTC; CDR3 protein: CASSPGTLYEQYF
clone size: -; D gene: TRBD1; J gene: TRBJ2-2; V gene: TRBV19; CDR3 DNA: TGTGCCAGTAATTGGGACAGGGACACCGGGGAGCTGTTTTTT; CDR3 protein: CASNWDRDTGELFF
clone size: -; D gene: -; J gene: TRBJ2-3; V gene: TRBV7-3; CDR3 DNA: TGTGCCAGCAGCTCTGACAGGAGCACAGATACGCAGTATTTT; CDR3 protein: CASSSDRSTDTQYF
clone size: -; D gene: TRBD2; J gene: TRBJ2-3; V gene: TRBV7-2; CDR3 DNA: TGTGCCAGCAGCCCCCAGGGACTAGCGGGGGGAGATACGCAGTATTTT; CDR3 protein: CASSPQGLAGGDTQYF
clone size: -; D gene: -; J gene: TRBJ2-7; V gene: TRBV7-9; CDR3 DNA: TGTGCCAGCAGCTTAGCGGACGAACCCCCCTACGAGCAGTACTTC; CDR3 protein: CASSLADEPPYEQYF
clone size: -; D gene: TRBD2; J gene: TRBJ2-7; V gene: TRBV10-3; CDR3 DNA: TGTGCCATCAACAGCGGGGACTCCTACGAGCAGTACTTC; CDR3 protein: CAINSGDSYEQYF
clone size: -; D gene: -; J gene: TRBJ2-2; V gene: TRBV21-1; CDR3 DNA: TGTGCCAGCAGCAAAACATTATACGGGAACACCGGGGAGCTGTTTTTT; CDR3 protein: CASSKTLYGNTGELFF